Sequencing of this T cell receptor beta chain was carried out in a study of blood T cell repertoires in COVID-19. About the study: Whether acute or convalescent, the COVID-19 samples came from the United States, Italy and Spain.

Source study methods: Counts of nucleated cells, estimated from reference gene primer amplification, were obtained. Clones were sequenced by immunoSEQ multiplex PCR, and TCRdb holds only the in-frame ones, with some missing. V and J calls and clone size follow that table, whereas D and trimming were derived from the DNA. The sample has some 700,000 clones, about 90% seen once. Looked up from germline, CDR1 is KGHDR and CDR2 is SFDVKD. This CDR3 is built from 15 residues. Germline trimming cut 3 bases from V and 6 bases from J; bases unmatched to any gene: 8. This sequence joins TRBV24-1 and TRBJ1-2; 8 nucleotides match TRBD1. This TCR derives from a young woman with acute or convalescent COVID-19. Sequencing was performed on peripheral blood. CDR3 in amino acids: CATSDPLRGLDGYTF. The CDR3 DNA reads TGTGCCACCAGTGATCCCCTCAGGGGGCTTGATGGCTACACCTTC.